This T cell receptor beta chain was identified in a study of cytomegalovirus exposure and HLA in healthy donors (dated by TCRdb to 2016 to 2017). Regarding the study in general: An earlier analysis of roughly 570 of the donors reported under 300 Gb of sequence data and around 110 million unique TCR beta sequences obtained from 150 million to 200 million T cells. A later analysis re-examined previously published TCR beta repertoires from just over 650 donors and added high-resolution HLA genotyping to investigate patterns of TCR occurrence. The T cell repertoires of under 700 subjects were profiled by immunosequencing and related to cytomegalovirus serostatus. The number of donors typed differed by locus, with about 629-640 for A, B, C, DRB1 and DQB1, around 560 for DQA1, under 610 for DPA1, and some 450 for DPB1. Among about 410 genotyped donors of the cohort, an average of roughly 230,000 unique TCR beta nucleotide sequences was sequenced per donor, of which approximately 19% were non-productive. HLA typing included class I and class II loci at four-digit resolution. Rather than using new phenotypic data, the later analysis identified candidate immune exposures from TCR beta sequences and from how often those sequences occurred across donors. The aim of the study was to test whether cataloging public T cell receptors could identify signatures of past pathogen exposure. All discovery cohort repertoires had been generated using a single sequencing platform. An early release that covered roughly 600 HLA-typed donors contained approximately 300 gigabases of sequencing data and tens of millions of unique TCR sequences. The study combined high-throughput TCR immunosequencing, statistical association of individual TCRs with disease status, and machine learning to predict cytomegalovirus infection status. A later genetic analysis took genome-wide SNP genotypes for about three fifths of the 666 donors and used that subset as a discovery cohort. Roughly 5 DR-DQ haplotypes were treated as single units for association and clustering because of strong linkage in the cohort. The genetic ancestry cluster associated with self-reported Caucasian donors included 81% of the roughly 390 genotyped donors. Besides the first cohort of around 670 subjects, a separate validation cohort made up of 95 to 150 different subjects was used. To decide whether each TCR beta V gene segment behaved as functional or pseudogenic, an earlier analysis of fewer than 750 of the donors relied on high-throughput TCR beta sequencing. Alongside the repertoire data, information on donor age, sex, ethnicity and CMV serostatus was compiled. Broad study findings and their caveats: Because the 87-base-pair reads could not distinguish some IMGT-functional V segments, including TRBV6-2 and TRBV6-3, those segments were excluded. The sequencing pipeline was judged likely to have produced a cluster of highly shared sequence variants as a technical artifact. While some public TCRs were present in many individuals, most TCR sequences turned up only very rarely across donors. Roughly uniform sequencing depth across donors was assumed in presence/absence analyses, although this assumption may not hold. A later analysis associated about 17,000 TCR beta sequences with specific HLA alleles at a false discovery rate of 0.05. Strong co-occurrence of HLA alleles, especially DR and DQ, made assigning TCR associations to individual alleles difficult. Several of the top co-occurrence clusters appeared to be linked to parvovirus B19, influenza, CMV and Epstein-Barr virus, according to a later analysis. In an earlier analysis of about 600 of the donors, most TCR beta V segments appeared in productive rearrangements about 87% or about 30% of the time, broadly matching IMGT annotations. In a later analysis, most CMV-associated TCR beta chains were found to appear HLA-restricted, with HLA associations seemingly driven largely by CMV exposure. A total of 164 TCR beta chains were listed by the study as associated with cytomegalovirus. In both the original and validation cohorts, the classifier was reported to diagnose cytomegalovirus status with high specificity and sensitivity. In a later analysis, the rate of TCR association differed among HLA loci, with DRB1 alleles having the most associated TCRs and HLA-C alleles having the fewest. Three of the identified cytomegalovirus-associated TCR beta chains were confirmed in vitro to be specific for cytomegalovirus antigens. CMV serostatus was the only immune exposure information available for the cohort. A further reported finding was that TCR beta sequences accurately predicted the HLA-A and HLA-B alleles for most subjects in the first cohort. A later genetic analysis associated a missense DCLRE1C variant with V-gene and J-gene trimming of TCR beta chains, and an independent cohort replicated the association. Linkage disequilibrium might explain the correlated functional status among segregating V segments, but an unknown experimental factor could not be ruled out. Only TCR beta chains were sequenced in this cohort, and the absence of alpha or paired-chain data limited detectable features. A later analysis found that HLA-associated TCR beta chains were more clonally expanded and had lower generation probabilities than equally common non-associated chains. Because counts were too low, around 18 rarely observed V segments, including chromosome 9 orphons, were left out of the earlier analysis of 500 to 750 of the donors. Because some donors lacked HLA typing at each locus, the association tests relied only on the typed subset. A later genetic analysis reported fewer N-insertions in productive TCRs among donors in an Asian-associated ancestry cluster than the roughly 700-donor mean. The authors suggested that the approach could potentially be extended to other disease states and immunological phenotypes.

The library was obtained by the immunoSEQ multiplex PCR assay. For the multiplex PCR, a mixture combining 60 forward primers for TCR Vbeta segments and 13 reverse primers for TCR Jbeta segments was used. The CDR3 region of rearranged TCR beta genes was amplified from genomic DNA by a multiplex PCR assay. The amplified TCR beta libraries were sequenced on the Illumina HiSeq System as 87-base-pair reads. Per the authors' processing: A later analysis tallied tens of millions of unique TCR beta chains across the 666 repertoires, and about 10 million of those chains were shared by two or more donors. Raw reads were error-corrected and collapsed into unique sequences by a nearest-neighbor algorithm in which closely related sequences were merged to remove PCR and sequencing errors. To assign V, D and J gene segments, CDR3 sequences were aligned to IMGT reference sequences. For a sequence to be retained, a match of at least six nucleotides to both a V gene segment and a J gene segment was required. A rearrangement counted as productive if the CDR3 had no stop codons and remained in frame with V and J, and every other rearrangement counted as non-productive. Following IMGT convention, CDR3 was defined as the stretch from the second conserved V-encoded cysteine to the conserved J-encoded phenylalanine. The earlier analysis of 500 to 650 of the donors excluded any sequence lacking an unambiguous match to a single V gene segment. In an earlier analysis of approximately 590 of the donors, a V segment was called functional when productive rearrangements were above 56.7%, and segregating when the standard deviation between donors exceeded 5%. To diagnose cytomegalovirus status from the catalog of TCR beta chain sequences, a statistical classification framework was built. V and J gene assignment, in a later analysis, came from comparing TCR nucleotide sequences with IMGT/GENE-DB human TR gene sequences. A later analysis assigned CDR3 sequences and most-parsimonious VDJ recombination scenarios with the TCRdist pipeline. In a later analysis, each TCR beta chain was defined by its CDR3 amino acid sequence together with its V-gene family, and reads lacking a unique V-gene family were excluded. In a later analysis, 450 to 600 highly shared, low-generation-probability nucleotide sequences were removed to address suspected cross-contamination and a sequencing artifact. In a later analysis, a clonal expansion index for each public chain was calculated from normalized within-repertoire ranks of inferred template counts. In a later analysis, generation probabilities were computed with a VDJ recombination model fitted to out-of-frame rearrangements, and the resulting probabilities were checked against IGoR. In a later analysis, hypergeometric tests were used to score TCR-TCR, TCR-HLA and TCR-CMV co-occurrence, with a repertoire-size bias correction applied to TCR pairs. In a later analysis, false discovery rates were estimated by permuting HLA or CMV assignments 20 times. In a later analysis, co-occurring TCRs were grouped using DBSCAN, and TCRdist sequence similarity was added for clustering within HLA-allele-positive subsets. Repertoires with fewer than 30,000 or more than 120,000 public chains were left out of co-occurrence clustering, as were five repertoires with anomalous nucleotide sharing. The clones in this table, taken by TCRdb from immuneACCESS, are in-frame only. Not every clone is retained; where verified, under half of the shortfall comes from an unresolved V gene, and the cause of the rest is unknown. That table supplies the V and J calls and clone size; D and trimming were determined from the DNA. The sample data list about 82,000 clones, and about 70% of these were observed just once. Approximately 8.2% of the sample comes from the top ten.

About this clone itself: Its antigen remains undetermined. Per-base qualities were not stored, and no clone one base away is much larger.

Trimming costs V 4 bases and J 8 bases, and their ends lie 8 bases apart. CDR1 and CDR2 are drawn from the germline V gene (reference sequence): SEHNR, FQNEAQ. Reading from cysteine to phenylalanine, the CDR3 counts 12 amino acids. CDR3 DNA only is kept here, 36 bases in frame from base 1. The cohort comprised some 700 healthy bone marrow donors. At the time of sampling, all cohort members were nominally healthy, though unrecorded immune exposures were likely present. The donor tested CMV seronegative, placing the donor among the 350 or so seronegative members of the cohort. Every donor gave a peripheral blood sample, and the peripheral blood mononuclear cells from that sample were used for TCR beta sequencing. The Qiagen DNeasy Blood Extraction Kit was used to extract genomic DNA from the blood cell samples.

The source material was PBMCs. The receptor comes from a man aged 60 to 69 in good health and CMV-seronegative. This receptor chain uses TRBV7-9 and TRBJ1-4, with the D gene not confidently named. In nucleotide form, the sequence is TGTGCCAGCAGCTACCGAGAAGAAAAACTGTTTTTT. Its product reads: CASSYREEKLFF.